These 13 T cell receptor beta chains originate from one sample sequenced in a study of OX40 agonist ivuxolimab in advanced cancers. Method: immunoSEQ multiplex PCR; TCRdb's copy keeps in-frame clones and lacks some. The sample yields about 37,000 clones, roughly 87% seen once. Sequencing was performed on CD4+ or CD8+ T cells sorted from blood, taken in a trial of the OX40 agonist ivuxolimab. These receptors all stem from an adult with an advanced solid tumor such as melanoma, head and neck, liver or kidney cancer.

The CDR3 reads CASSLASSYEQYF. Written as DNA, the CDR3 is TGTGCCAGCAGCTTAGCGTCCAGCTACGAGCAGTACTTC. This chain uses TRBV7-7 with TRBJ2-7; D gene uncertain. Germline loops: CDR1 SSHAT, CDR2 FNYEAQ (reference sequence). Trimming removed 0 bases at V and 3 bases at J, with 6 bases between. This CDR3 comprises 13 residues.

This rearrangement joins TRBV4-3 to TRBJ1-2; D may be TRBD1 (6 bases). The CDR3 covers 17 residues. The V gene's germline CDR1 is LGHNA and CDR2 YSLEER. Between the trimmed V and J ends, which lost 0 bases and 0 bases, there was a span of 14 bases. The CDR3: CASSQDRGAAPNYGYTF. As DNA, the CDR3 is TGCGCCAGCAGCCAAGATCGGGGGGCCGCACCTAACTATGGCTACACCTTC.

J is TRBJ2-1 and V is TRBV11-2; D is unresolved. The CDR3 is 14 amino acids. V lost 4 bases and J lost 3, with 10 bases in between. Germline loops: CDR1 SGHAT, CDR2 FQNNGV. CDR3 DNA: TGTGCCAGCAGCTCGTCAGAAAACTACAATGAGCAGTTCTTC. It is translated as CASSSSENYNEQFF.

The chain couples TRBV4-1 to TRBJ1-4, with 12 bases identical to TRBD1. This CDR3 is 19 amino acids long. After removal of 3 bases from V and 8 bases from J, the junction contained 16 bases not matched to a gene. Germline V CDR1 and CDR2: MGHRA, YSYEKL. In nucleotides, the CDR3 is TGCGCCAGCAGCCAGCGAATCCCGGGACAGGGGGCAATAAAAGAAAAACTGTTTTTT. Its protein is CASSQRIPGQGAIKEKLFF.

The chain uses TRBV11-2 and TRBJ1-5; D remains unclear. The V end lost 5 bases, the J end lost 1 base, and 6 bases lay between the germline ends. Germline values: CDR1 SGHAT, CDR2 FQNNGV. The CDR3 is made up of 13 amino acids. Here the CDR3 reads CASSPRSNQPQHF. CDR3 bases: TGTGCCAGCAGCCCCCGGAGCAATCAGCCCCAGCATTTT.

V usage is TRBV5-6 and J usage is TRBJ1-1; D ambiguous. Germline CDR1 SGHDT, CDR2 YYEEEE. The CDR3 has 15 amino acids. V was clipped by 6 bases and J by 6 bases, with 21 bases between them. CDR3: CASTSAALVVAEAFF. The CDR3 DNA is TGTGCCAGCACATCGGCAGCCCTCGTGGTAGCTGAAGCTTTCTTT.

The chain has TRBV4-1 and TRBJ2-3; D not certain. The CDR3 runs to 13 residues. Deletions cut 0 bases from V and 4 bases from J, with 5 bases between. From germline, CDR1 is MGHRA and CDR2 YSYEKL. CDR3 region: CASSQDLADTQYF. For the CDR3, the DNA is TGCGCCAGCAGCCAAGATCTCGCAGATACGCAGTATTTT.

V and J are TRBV4-1 and TRBJ2-7; D ambiguous. Germline loops: CDR1 MGHRA, CDR2 YSYEKL. The length of the CDR3 is 13 residues. The ends were cut back, 1 base at V and 1 base at J, with 5 bases in the middle. The CDR3 is CASSQGGSYEQYF. CDR3 in DNA: TGCGCCAGCAGCCAAGGGGGATCCTACGAGCAGTACTTC.

This chain links TRBV5-6 with TRBJ1-2; no firm D call. The V end was cut by 0 bases, the J end by 8 bases, with 11 bases between. In germline, CDR1 is SGHDT, CDR2 YYEEEE. The CDR3 contains 13 residues. Here the CDR3 reads CASSLGGVEGYTF. CDR3 in DNA: TGTGCCAGCAGCTTGGGGGGAGTAGAAGGCTACACCTTC.

The chain carries TRBV2 and TRBJ1-1, with a tentative D call TRBD1 (5 bases). The V and J ends lost 3 bases and 2 bases respectively, with 10 bases between them. Germline assignment: CDR1 SNHLY and CDR2 FYNNEI. The CDR3 is 14 residues long. The DNA for the CDR3 is TGTGCCAGCAGTGATACAGGACCTAACACTGAAGCTTTCTTT. It encodes CASSDTGPNTEAFF.

The gene calls are TRBV5-1 and TRBJ1-1; tentative D call: TRBD1 (6 bases). V gave up 4 bases and J gave up 0 bases, with 16 bases separating them. CDR3 length: 16 residues. Looked up from germline, CDR1 is SGHRS and CDR2 is YFSETQ. In DNA form, the CDR3 reads TGCGCCAGCAGCCCTGGGAGTAGGGGGGTGAACACTGAAGCTTTCTTT. Protein product: CASSPGSRGVNTEAFF.

The rearrangement uses TRBV10-1 and TRBJ2-2; D might be TRBD2 (5 bases). Germline CDR1 and CDR2: WNHNN and SYGVQD (reference sequence). The CDR3 is made up of 16 amino acids. Trimming removed 0 bases from V and 1 base from J, with 9 bases in between. The CDR3 DNA is TGCGCCAGCAGTGAGTCGAGGGAATGGAACACCGGGGAGCTGTTTTTT. Protein: CASSESREWNTGELFF.

Written as DNA, the CDR3 is TGTGCCAGCAGCCAGGGAATGGCGGGGGACGAGCAGTACTTC. Translating gives CASSQGMAGDEQYF. The rearrangement links TRBV4-2 to TRBJ2-7, with 7 bases aligning to TRBD2. The CDR3 loop spans 14 amino acids. The V segment lost 3 bases and the J segment 5 bases; nucleotides outside the gene matches: 7. Looked up from germline, CDR1 is LGHNA and CDR2 is YNFKEQ.